Listed below are T cell receptor beta chains from one sample, sequenced in a study of blood T cell repertoires in COVID-19. Assay: immunoSEQ multiplex PCR; the TCRdb copy retains only in-frame clones and omits some. The sample has 330,000 or so clones; approximately 90% are singletons. The material sequenced was peripheral blood. The receptors here all came from a woman aged 55 to 70 with COVID-19, enrolled during active disease. Both conserved end residues are part of each CDR3. The D gene is left open where the match is weak. Expanded clones are given a class, and other clones once, few, many or no size at all.

>NA|NA|15|TRBJ1-1|TRBV5-4
CASSLPLRGNTEAFF
TGTGCCAGCAGCTTACCGCTGAGAGGGAACACTGAAGCTTTCTTT
>TRBD1|NA|15|TRBJ1-1|TRBV10-2
CASRPQGAPDTEAFF
TGCGCCAGCAGACCACAGGGGGCGCCGGACACTGAAGCTTTCTTT
>NA|NA|12|TRBJ2-1|TRBV11-3
CASRSTGLEQFF
TGTGCCAGCAGATCGACAGGTCTTGAGCAGTTCTTC
>NA|NA|15|TRBJ2-3|TRBV7-9
CASSYRTDSTDTQYF
TGTGCCAGCAGCTACCGAACGGACTCCACAGATACGCAGTATTTT
>NA|NA|14|TRBJ1-1|TRBV15
CATREGERGTEAFF
TGTGCCACCAGGGAAGGGGAAAGGGGCACTGAAGCTTTCTTT
>NA|once|13|TRBJ1-5|TRBV5-1
CASSLAGDQPQHF
TGCGCCAGCAGCTTGGCCGGGGATCAGCCCCAGCATTTT
>TRBD1|NA|13|TRBJ1-1|TRBV5-6
CASSLVGQGSAFF
TGTGCCAGCAGCTTGGTGGGACAGGGGTCCGCTTTCTTT
>NA|NA|16|TRBJ2-3|TRBV19
CASSIAVDRSTDTQYF
TGTGCCAGTAGTATAGCCGTAGACAGGTCCACAGATACGCAGTATTTT
>NA|NA|14|TRBJ2-7|TRBV18
CASSPTTDPYEQYF
TGTGCCAGCTCACCAACGACAGACCCCTACGAGCAGTACTTC
>TRBD1|NA|13|TRBJ2-7|TRBV18
CASSPDRGTEQYF
TGTGCCAGCTCACCAGACAGGGGAACAGAGCAGTACTTC
>TRBD1|once|15|TRBJ1-1|TRBV7-3
CASSRTGAPNTEAFF
TGTGCCAGCAGCCGTACAGGGGCTCCGAACACTGAAGCTTTCTTT
>NA|NA|11|TRBJ1-1|TRBV20-1
CSASGGTEAFF
TGCAGTGCTTCCGGAGGCACTGAAGCTTTCTTT
>TRBD1|NA|13|TRBJ1-1|TRBV28
CASSRGGTVLAFF
TGTGCCAGCAGCCGCGGGGGGACAGTGCTTGCTTTCTTT
>NA|NA|16|TRBJ1-4|TRBV5-5
CASSYQPQGTNEKLFF
TGTGCCAGCAGCTACCAACCCCAGGGTACTAATGAAAAACTGTTTTTT
>NA|NA|15|TRBJ1-2|TRBV5-1
CASSMYWGGNYGYTF
TGCGCCAGCAGCATGTACTGGGGGGGAAACTATGGCTACACCTTC
>NA|few|15|TRBJ1-2|TRBV6-5
CASRLERAATYGYTF
TGTGCCAGCAGACTAGAGCGGGCAGCGACCTATGGCTACACCTTC
>TRBD1|NA|15|TRBJ1-2|TRBV5-6
CASSFYRGPQGGYTF
TGTGCCAGCAGCTTTTACAGGGGACCGCAGGGTGGCTACACCTTC
>NA|NA|14|TRBJ2-1|TRBV19
CASSPPQGSNEQFF
TGTGCCAGTAGTCCACCACAGGGATCCAATGAGCAGTTCTTC
>NA|NA|13|TRBJ1-5|TRBV19
CASSIQSQASQHF
TGTGCCAGTAGCATACAGTCCCAAGCGTCCCAGCATTTT
>NA|NA|15|TRBJ2-6|TRBV19
CASSIGRVGANVLTF
TGTGCCAGTAGTATAGGCAGGGTTGGGGCCAACGTCCTGACTTTC
>NA|NA|12|TRBJ1-4|TRBV6-5
CASRQYNEKLFF
TGTGCCAGCAGACAGTATAATGAAAAACTGTTTTTT
>TRBD1|NA|18|TRBJ1-4|TRBV18
CASSPRRDREGSGEKLFF
TGTGCCAGCTCACCCCGTCGGGACAGAGAAGGAAGCGGAGAAAAACTGTTTTTT
>NA|NA|12|TRBJ1-2|TRBV19
CASSIARDGYTF
TGTGCCAGTAGTATCGCCAGGGATGGCTACACCTTC
>TRBD1|NA|12|TRBJ1-4|TRBV12-3/TRBV12-4
CASRQGIEKLFF
TGTGCCAGCAGACAGGGGATTGAAAAACTGTTTTTT